Sequencing of this T cell receptor (beta chain) was carried out in a study of beta chain features in type 1 diabetes. Study-wide results and caveats: In every one of the four CD4+ subsets, TCRB CDR3s were moderately but significantly shorter in Type 1 diabetes patients. When cDNA is sequenced, cells with high TCR expression could be over-represented. Patients with type 1 diabetes carried fewer insertions and had more deletions at their VDJ junctions.

The investigators reverse transcribed all of the isolated RNA, so they sequenced expressed TCRB transcripts. Deep immunoSEQ sequencing covered naive, central memory and regulatory T cell samples. Method: immunoSEQ multiplex PCR; TCRdb's copy keeps in-frame clones and lacks some. The sample holds roughly 150,000 clones, roughly 60% seen once. CD4+ naive, central memory, regulatory and stem cell-like memory subsets were isolated by sorting on CD45RO/CCR7/CD25/CD127/CD95/CD27. In the case of this clone: Its target is not known.

The sample was naive CD4+ T cells from blood. The TCR sequence derives from a man younger than 45 with type 1 diabetes.

The CDR3 DNA reads as TGCAGCGTTCTTAGGGGGAGTGAAAAACTGTTTTTT. The encoded protein is CSVLRGSEKLFF. V usage is TRBV29-1 and J usage is TRBJ1-4; possibly TRBD1 for D (6 bases). The CDR3 has 12 amino acids. CDR1 is SQVTM and CDR2 is ANQGSEA in the germline V gene. V was shortened by 5 bases and J by 7 bases, with 11 bases between the two germline ends. The full variable domain, in which reference TRBV29-1 and TRBJ1-4 provide the parts outside the CDR3, is SAVISQKPSRDICQRGTSLTIQCQVDSQVTMMFWYRQQPGQSLTLIATANQGSEATYESGFVIDKFPISRPNLTFSTLTVSNMSPEDSSIYLCSVLRGSEKLFFGSGTQLSVL.